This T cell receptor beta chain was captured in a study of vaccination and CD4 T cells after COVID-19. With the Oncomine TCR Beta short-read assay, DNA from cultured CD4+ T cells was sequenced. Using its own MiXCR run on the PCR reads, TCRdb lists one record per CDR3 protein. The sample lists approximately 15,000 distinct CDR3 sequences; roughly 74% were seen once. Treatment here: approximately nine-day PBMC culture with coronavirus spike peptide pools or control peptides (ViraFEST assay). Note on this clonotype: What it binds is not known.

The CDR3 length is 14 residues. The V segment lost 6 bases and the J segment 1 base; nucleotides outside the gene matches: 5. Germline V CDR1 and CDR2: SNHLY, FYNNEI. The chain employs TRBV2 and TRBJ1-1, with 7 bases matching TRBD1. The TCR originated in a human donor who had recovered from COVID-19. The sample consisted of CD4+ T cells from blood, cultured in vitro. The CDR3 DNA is TGTGCCAGCAGACTTACAGGGGCGAACACTGAAGCTTTCTTT. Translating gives CASRLTGANTEAFF.